A single sample is the source of the 23 T cell receptor beta chains below, sequenced in a study of cytomegalovirus exposure and HLA in healthy donors. Use of 60 Vbeta and 13 Jbeta primers characterized the PCR. The assay was immunoSEQ multiplex PCR, and TCRdb's table has in-frame clones only and misses some. Counted here are about 110,000 clones, roughly 72% occurring once; the ten biggest clones make up 3.5% to 5%. The sample taken for sequencing was PBMCs. The receptors were gathered from a woman aged 35 to 49 in good health and CMV-seropositive.

The chain employs TRBV5-1 and TRBJ2-1, with 12 nucleotides matching TRBD2. Germline V gene sequence: CDR1 SGHRS, CDR2 YFSETQ. The CDR3 has 16 amino acids. The trim removed 4 bases at V and 0 bases at J, leaving 2 bases unmatched. This chain's CDR3 is CASSPTSGSSYNEQFF. CDR3 DNA sequence: TGCGCCAGCAGCCCGACTAGCGGGAGCTCCTACAATGAGCAGTTCTTC.

V and J are TRBV30 and TRBJ1-1; D remains unclear. This CDR3 contains 12 residues. Germline loops: CDR1 GTSNPN, CDR2 SVGIG (reference sequence). Trimming cost V 4 bases and J 5 bases, with 11 bases left between them. CDR3 protein: CAWNSVFTEAFF. The CDR3 DNA follows: TGTGCCTGGAATTCAGTTTTTACTGAAGCTTTCTTT.

This chain connects TRBV28 to TRBJ1-1; 7 bases line up with TRBD1. The V gene end was trimmed by 6 bases and the J gene end by 7 bases; junction bases not matched to a gene: 14. The CDR3 has 15 residues. Per the germline V gene, CDR1 is MDHEN and CDR2 is SYDVKM. CDR3 protein: CASRPRTGRTDEAFF. The CDR3 nucleotides are TGTGCCAGCAGACCCCGGACAGGACGGACGGATGAAGCTTTCTTT.

The V and J genes are TRBV19 and TRBJ1-3; D gene ambiguous. CDR3 length: 15 amino acids. Germline CDR1 LNHDA, CDR2 SQIVND (reference sequence). V was cut by 2 bases and J by 2 bases, with 10 bases left in between. CDR3 in DNA: TGTGCCAGTAGTATAAGGAGTCCGGCTGGAAACACCATATATTTT. Protein: CASSIRSPAGNTIYF.

The V call is TRBV19, the J call TRBJ2-1, with D perhaps TRBD1 (6 bases). Trimming cost V 1 base and J 10 bases, with 26 bases left between them. The CDR3 loop spans 18 amino acids. From germline, CDR1 is LNHDA and CDR2 SQIVND (reference sequence). The DNA for the CDR3 is TGTGCCAGTAGTATAGGAGGATACCCAGGGGTCAGGGTAAAGGAGCAGTTCTTC. This sequence encodes CASSIGGYPGVRVKEQFF.

The gene calls are TRBV5-4 and TRBJ2-1; 7 bases match TRBD2. The CDR3 length is 15 residues. V lost 3 bases to trimming and J lost 5 bases; unmatched junction nucleotides: 8. Germline V gives CDR1 SGHNT, CDR2 YYREEE (reference sequence). The CDR3 nucleotides read TGTGCCAGCAGCTGGGGGGGAGGGCCGGACAATGAGCAGTTCTTC. This encodes CASSWGGGPDNEQFF.

The table lists this clone with a few counts. V usage is TRBV7-9 and J usage is TRBJ1-1; D is possibly TRBD1 (5 bases). The germline V gene encodes CDR1 SEHNR and CDR2 FQNEAQ (reference sequence). V was pared by 5 bases and J by 1 base, with 8 bases between. The CDR3 length is 13 residues. The CDR3 coding sequence is TGTGCCAGCAGCAAGGACAAGAACACTGAAGCTTTCTTT. Translated, it gives CASSKDKNTEAFF. Supplemented by reference TRBV7-9 and TRBJ1-1, the full variable domain reads DTGVSQNPRHKITKRGQNVTFRCDPISEHNRLYWYRQTLGQGPEFLTYFQNEAQLEKSRLLSDRFSAERPKGSFSTLEIQRTEQGDSAMYLCASSKDKNTEAFFGQGTRLTVV.

About this clone itself: Because the CDR3's place on the DNA is in doubt, the DNA is left out and the CDR3 is given as listed by TCRdb. The chain joins TRBV7-2 to TRBJ2-4; TRBD2, the D gene given by the table, was not confirmed from the DNA. Germline V gene data show CDR1 as SGHTA and CDR2 as FQGNSA. The CDR3 extends over 17 residues, inclusive of both ends. The CDR3 here is CASSSSALASGGNIQYF.

Only a few counts were recorded for this clone. The rearrangement joins TRBV30 to TRBJ1-6; TRBD1 matches at 7 bases. CDR1 is GTSNPN, CDR2 SVGIG, per germline (reference sequence). V was pared by 2 bases and J by 6 bases, with 4 bases of the junction left unmatched. CDR3 length equals 14 residues. Here the CDR3 DNA reads TGTGCCTGGAGTCAGGGACAGCTTAATTCACCCCTCCACTTT. Its protein product is CAWSQGQLNSPLHF.

The CDR3: CASSFQGNEQFF. The CDR3 region has the DNA TGCGCCAGCAGCTTTCAGGGCAATGAGCAGTTCTTC. The V and J genes are TRBV5-1 and TRBJ2-1, with TRBD1 as a possible D gene (5 bases). CDR1 is SGHRS and CDR2 is YFSETQ in the germline V gene. The CDR3 extends over 12 amino acids. Deletions cut 2 bases from V and 6 bases from J, with 6 bases between.

The V and J genes are TRBV30 and TRBJ2-5; 8 bases fit TRBD1. J gave up 2 bases and V 5 bases, and 16 bases lay outside the gene matches. This CDR3 is built from 17 residues. The V gene's germline CDR1 is GTSNPN and CDR2 SVGIG (reference sequence). The CDR3 is CAWGTARTGKAQETQYF. The CDR3 DNA follows: TGTGCCTGGGGAACAGCTCGGACAGGGAAGGCACAAGAGACCCAGTACTTC.

This clone was detected a few times. The J gene is TRBJ2-3, the V gene TRBV11-2; D gene ambiguous. Germline-derived CDR1 and CDR2 are SGHAT and FQNNGV. The CDR3 spans 14 residues. Deletions cut 2 bases from V and 0 bases from J, with 6 bases between. CDR3 residues: CASSLILSTDTQYF. CDR3 coding DNA: TGTGCCAGCAGCTTAATCCTTAGCACAGATACGCAGTATTTT.

This rearrangement joins TRBV29-1 to TRBJ2-3; a weak D match, TRBD1 (5 bases). Germline CDR1 reads SQVTM; CDR2 reads ANQGSEA. This CDR3 spans 12 amino acids. Deletions cut 4 bases from V and 5 bases from J, with 10 bases between. The CDR3 sequence is CSVVTDRDTQYF. CDR3 DNA: TGCAGCGTTGTAACAGACAGAGATACGCAGTATTTT.

The sample holds a few counts of this clone. Other DNA sequences in the same sample also yield this CDR3. The chain couples TRBV2 to TRBJ2-7; TRBD2 agrees at 7 bases. V gave up 3 bases and J gave up 3 bases; unmatched junction bases: 5. Looked up from germline, CDR1 is SNHLY and CDR2 is FYNNEI. The CDR3 sequence is 14 residues long. CDR3 protein: CASSDRAGFYEQYF. The CDR3 DNA sequence: TGTGCCAGCAGTGACCGAGCGGGGTTCTACGAGCAGTACTTC.

This chain uses TRBV30 with TRBJ1-5; weak D call: TRBD1 (5 bases). V shed 2 bases and J shed 4 bases, with 9 bases lying between them. This CDR3 has 13 residues. Germline V lookup: CDR1 GTSNPN, CDR2 SVGIG (reference sequence). CDR3: CAWSIDSNQPQHF. CDR3 DNA: TGTGCCTGGAGTATCGACAGTAATCAGCCCCAGCATTTT.

This rearrangement joins TRBV7-9 to TRBJ2-3, with TRBD2 matching 8 bases. V gave up 3 bases and J gave up 2 bases; unmatched junction bases: 10. Germline V CDR1 and CDR2: SEHNR, FQNEAQ (reference sequence). This CDR3 has 17 amino acids. The CDR3 loop is CASSFLAGQGPTDTQYF. CDR3 DNA: TGTGCCAGCAGCTTCCTAGCGGGTCAAGGCCCCACAGATACGCAGTATTTT.

The CDR3 DNA is TGTGCCAGCGGACGACAGTCTGACTATGGCTACACCTTC. It yields the protein CASGRQSDYGYTF. The genes are TRBV6-1 and TRBJ1-2, with TRBD1 as a possible D gene (5 bases). Trimming shortened V by 8 bases and J by 3 bases, and 13 bases separated the two germline ends. This CDR3 contains 13 residues. Germline CDR1 MNHNS, CDR2 SASEGT.

CDR3 nucleotide sequence: TGCGCCAGCAGCCCCCTTCTGAGCTCTGGAAACACCATATATTTT. Translated: CASSPLLSSGNTIYF. The chain couples TRBV5-1 to TRBJ1-3; D is unclear. This CDR3 spans 15 amino acids. Germline loops: CDR1 SGHRS, CDR2 YFSETQ. Trimming removed 4 bases from V and 0 bases from J, with 11 bases in between.

This clone was seen a handful of times. The genes are TRBV14 and TRBJ2-7; TRBD2 agrees at 7 bases. Germline V gene sequence: CDR1 SGHDN, CDR2 FVKESK. The CDR3 sequence is 14 residues long. The J segment lost 10 bases and the V segment lost 0 bases, leaving 9 bases of the junction unmatched. This chain's CDR3 is CASSQDMRSGAQYF. The CDR3 bases are TGTGCCAGCAGCCAAGATATGCGAAGCGGGGCACAGTACTTC.

The chain employs TRBV7-9 and TRBJ2-3; no firm D call. Germline V gene sequence: CDR1 SEHNR, CDR2 FQNEAQ (reference sequence). V shed 5 bases and J shed 11 bases, with 8 bases lying between them. This CDR3 has 10 amino acids. DNA of the CDR3: TGTGCCAGCAGCCTTCCCGTGCAGTATTTT. The encoded protein is CASSLPVQYF.

The chain employs TRBV28 and TRBJ1-2; D may be TRBD1 (6 bases). The CDR3 loop spans 15 amino acids. The V gene's germline CDR1 is MDHEN and CDR2 SYDVKM. V lost 3 bases and J lost 0, with 11 bases in between. CDR3 sequence: CASSFRTAANYGYTF. The CDR3 nucleotides are TGTGCCAGCAGTTTTAGGACAGCAGCTAACTATGGCTACACCTTC.

The chain combines TRBV5-6 with TRBJ2-5, with TRBD1 matching over 7 bases. V shed 5 bases and J 4 bases; nucleotides not matched to a gene: 5. Germline V gene lookup returns CDR1 SGHDT and CDR2 YYEEEE. CDR3 length: 13 residues. CDR3 DNA: TGTGCCAGCAGTTACAGGGGTTCAGAGACCCAGTACTTC. Its protein is CASSYRGSETQYF.

This clone was counted a few times. V usage is TRBV7-2 and J usage is TRBJ2-1, with a tentative D call TRBD1 (5 bases). The V end lost 1 base, the J end lost 6 bases, and 10 bases lay between the germline ends. This CDR3 spans 14 amino acids. In germline, CDR1 is SGHTA, CDR2 FQGNSA. CDR3 nucleotide sequence: TGTGCCAGCAGCTTAGGGGGCCTCTCCAATGAGCAGTTCTTC. Translated, it gives CASSLGGLSNEQFF.